The next 27 T cell receptor beta chains were all read from a single sample in a study of persistence of HIV-infected CD4 T cells. What these receptors recognize is not known. Sequencing used immunoSEQ version 4 in survey mode. TCRdb's copy holds only in-frame clones and misses some; the assay was immunoSEQ multiplex PCR. Counted here are approximately 31,000 clones, roughly four fifths occurring once; the ten biggest clones make up roughly 0.9%. Cells were stimulated with CMV-infected fibroblast lysates at 8.5 to 10 ug/mL. Sorted nonresponding memory CD4+ T cells were CD40L-negative, CD69-negative, CD45RO-high. The sequences come from CD4+ T cells sorted from PBMCs after roughly 18-hour stimulation, collected from a patient who received antiretroviral therapy. These receptors were collected from an adult man with HIV who was CMV-seropositive.

This chain connects TRBV9 to TRBJ1-6; D uncertain. Germline values: CDR1 SGDLS, CDR2 YYNGEE. The CDR3 sequence is 13 residues long. Between the trimmed V and J ends, which lost 3 bases and 9 bases, there was a span of 10 bases. CDR3 amino acids: CASSAQTGSPLHF. CDR3 nucleotide sequence: TGTGCCAGCAGCGCCCAAACGGGTTCACCCCTCCACTTT.

The chain carries TRBV4-1 and TRBJ2-7; TRBD2 matches 10 bases. The germline V gene encodes CDR1 MGHRA and CDR2 YSYEKL. Trimming took 4 bases from V and 2 from J; bases not matched to a gene: 17. This CDR3 is 19 amino acids long. Written as DNA, the CDR3 is TGCGCCAGCAGCCTCCAACTTGCCAGCGGGGGGGCAGGTCCCTACGAGCAGTACTTC. It specifies CASSLQLASGGAGPYEQYF.

The chain uses TRBV28 and TRBJ2-7; no definite D call. This CDR3 region has 10 residues. CDR1 MDHEN and CDR2 SYDVKM come from the germline V gene. V lost 6 bases and J 5 bases, leaving 5 bases between the germline ends. The CDR3 sequence: CASRSNEQYF. Here the CDR3 DNA reads TGTGCCAGCAGGTCGAACGAGCAGTACTTC.

This clone was observed a handful of times. J is TRBJ1-2 and V is TRBV29-1; D remains ambiguous. V lost 4 bases and J lost 8, with 5 bases in between. The length of the CDR3 is 9 residues. Germline V lookup: CDR1 SQVTM, CDR2 ANQGSEA. The CDR3 DNA is TGCAGCGTTGGTTACGGCTACACCTTC. It translates to CSVGYGYTF.

V and J are TRBV9 and TRBJ2-5; the match to TRBD1 covers 9 bases. The CDR3 consists of 18 residues. V trimming: 4 bases; J trimming: 3 bases; junction bases outside the gene matches: 16. Germline assignment: CDR1 SGDLS and CDR2 YYNGEE. The CDR3 bases are TGTGCCAGCAGCCCAGGTGGGGGTGGGACAGGGACCAAAGAGACCCAGTACTTC. Its protein is CASSPGGGGTGTKETQYF.

The V gene is TRBV28, the J gene TRBJ2-5; TRBD1 aligns across 10 bases. Trimming cost V 4 bases and J 0 bases; bases outside gene matches: 2. The CDR3 is made up of 15 amino acids. Per germline, CDR1 MDHEN and CDR2 SYDVKM. CDR3 coding DNA: TGTGCCAGCAGTTGGACAGGGGGATACCAAGAGACCCAGTACTTC. Its translation: CASSWTGGYQETQYF.

The V and J genes are TRBV9 and TRBJ2-6; the D is unclear. This CDR3 comprises 17 residues. V gave up 2 bases and J gave up 0 bases, with 12 bases separating them. Germline V gene data show CDR1 as SGDLS and CDR2 as YYNGEE. The CDR3 loop reads CASSVSHWVSGANVLTF. CDR3 coding DNA: TGTGCCAGCAGCGTTTCCCATTGGGTCTCTGGGGCCAACGTCCTGACTTTC.

The chain couples TRBV6-5 to TRBJ2-5, with TRBD1 matching over 11 bases. This CDR3 has 15 amino acids. Germline V gene sequence: CDR1 MNHEY, CDR2 SVGAGI. J was trimmed by 2 bases and V by 1 base; bases with no gene match: 0. The CDR3 reads CASSYWDRGQETQYF. The CDR3 DNA reads as TGTGCCAGCAGTTACTGGGACAGGGGGCAAGAGACCCAGTACTTC.

The chain has TRBV5-5 and TRBJ2-7, with no clear D. Germline CDR1 and CDR2: SGHKS and YYEKEE (reference sequence). The V gene lost 2 bases and the J gene lost 7 bases, with 10 bases spanning the gap. This CDR3 contains 12 residues. CDR3 region: CASSFFGGEQYF. In DNA, the CDR3 is TGTGCCAGCAGCTTTTTCGGCGGTGAGCAGTACTTC.

The CDR3 is CASSLVPQVAPQHF. In DNA form, the CDR3 reads TGTGCCAGCAGCTTAGTTCCCCAGGTTGCGCCCCAGCATTTT. The rearrangement links TRBV7-2 to TRBJ1-5, with D unclear. CDR1 and CDR2 (germline): SGHTA, FQGNSA. The length of the CDR3 is 14 residues. Trimming stripped 1 base from V and 9 bases from J, with 13 bases between.

V is TRBV20-1 and J is TRBJ2-7; possible D gene TRBD1, 5 bases. CDR1 is DFQATT and CDR2 is SNEGSKA in the germline V gene (reference sequence). V lost 3 bases, J lost 2 bases, and 14 bases lay in between. The CDR3 is 14 residues long. CDR3 nucleotide sequence: TGCAGTGCTAGTTTAAGTAGGGGAACCTACGAGCAGTACTTC. Amino acid sequence: CSASLSRGTYEQYF.

The V call is TRBV30, the J call TRBJ2-5, with 9 positions matching TRBD2. The trim removed 3 bases at V and 5 bases at J, leaving 13 bases unmatched. The CDR3 has 16 residues. From germline, CDR1 is GTSNPN and CDR2 SVGIG (reference sequence). The CDR3, as DNA: TGTGCCTGGAGGCCCCCGGGAGCGGGGGGTGGGGAGACCCAGTACTTC. It encodes CAWRPPGAGGGETQYF.

The gene calls are TRBV6-5 and TRBJ2-7; D may be TRBD1 or TRBD2 (5 bases each). This CDR3 comprises 12 residues. With 0 bases removed from V and 6 bases from J, the gap between germline ends came to 6 bases. Germline V lookup: CDR1 MNHEY, CDR2 SVGAGI. This chain's CDR3 is CASSYSRGEQYF. The CDR3 DNA sequence: TGTGCCAGCAGTTACTCGAGGGGCGAGCAGTACTTC.

The chain combines TRBV30 with TRBJ2-5; D possibly corresponds to TRBD1 (5 bases). The length of the CDR3 is 15 residues. Trimming removed 0 bases at V and 5 bases at J, with 16 bases between. CDR1 is GTSNPN and CDR2 is SVGIG in the germline V gene (reference sequence). CDR3: CAWSVSLGRWETQYF. The CDR3 bases are TGTGCCTGGAGTGTATCATTGGGGCGGTGGGAGACCCAGTACTTC.

This chain connects TRBV15 to TRBJ1-2; the D is unclear. The CDR3 loop spans 13 amino acids. Deletions cut 1 base from V and 6 bases from J, with 9 bases between. Per the germline V gene, CDR1 is LNHNV and CDR2 is YYDKDF (reference sequence). CDR3: CATSRGAGNGYTF. The CDR3 DNA reads as TGTGCCACCAGCAGAGGGGCGGGAAATGGCTACACCTTC. Full variable domain (outside the CDR3, taken from reference TRBV15 and TRBJ1-2): DAMVIQNPRYQVTQFGKPVTLSCSQTLNHNVMYWYQQKSSQAPKLLFHYYDKDFNNEADTPDNFQSRRPNTSFCFLDIRSPGLGDTAMYLCATSRGAGNGYTFGSGTRLTVV.

The chain is built from TRBV4-3 and TRBJ1-2; perhaps TRBD1 as D (6 bases). The CDR3 loop spans 15 amino acids. V was clipped by 0 bases and J by 8 bases, with 16 bases between them. In germline, CDR1 is LGHNA, CDR2 YSLEER. CDR3: CASSQEGRQDGGYTF. The CDR3 DNA reads TGCGCCAGCAGCCAAGAAGGGAGACAGGATGGAGGCTACACCTTC.

This rearrangement joins TRBV4-3 to TRBJ2-2; tentatively, D is TRBD1 (6 bases). The length of the CDR3 is 14 residues. CDR1 is LGHNA and CDR2 is YSLEER in the germline V gene. V gave up 3 bases and J gave up 7 bases, with 12 bases separating them. CDR3 residues: CASSQIRTVGELFF. CDR3 bases: TGCGCCAGCAGCCAGATCCGGACAGTCGGGGAGCTGTTTTTT.

The V call is TRBV4-1, the J call TRBJ2-1, with 7 bases lining up with TRBD1. V shed 0 bases and J 0 bases; nucleotides not matched to a gene: 5. Germline-derived CDR1 and CDR2 are MGHRA and YSYEKL. The CDR3 sequence is 17 residues long. The CDR3: CASSQDLTGSSYNEQFF. CDR3 nucleotide sequence: TGCGCCAGCAGCCAAGATCTGACAGGGTCCTCCTACAATGAGCAGTTCTTC.

The CDR3 sequence: CASSHRNRQGYSGNTIYF. The DNA for the CDR3 is TGTGCCAGCAGCCACCGAAACAGACAGGGCTACTCTGGAAACACCATATATTTT. The chain couples TRBV5-6 to TRBJ1-3; 7 bases line up with TRBD1. With V trimmed by 4 bases and J by 0 bases, 13 bases remained unmatched. The germline CDR1 and CDR2 sequences are SGHDT and YYEEEE. The CDR3 runs to 18 residues. Combining the CDR3 with reference TRBV5-6 and TRBJ1-3 gives the whole variable domain DAGVTQSPTHLIKTRGQQVTLRCSPKSGHDTVSWYQQALGQGPQFIFQYYEEEERQRGNFPDRFSGHQFPNYSSELNVNALLLGDSALYLCASSHRNRQGYSGNTIYFGEGSWLTVV.

The V and J genes are TRBV30 and TRBJ1-1; D ambiguous. Trimming took off 6 bases at V and 1 base at J, with 6 bases between the two ends. Looked up from germline, CDR1 is GTSNPN and CDR2 is SVGIG (reference sequence). This CDR3 is 11 amino acids long. In DNA, the CDR3 is TGTGCCTGTTACACGAACACTGAAGCTTTCTTT. Translated, it gives CACYTNTEAFF.

The rearrangement links TRBV14 to TRBJ1-4; D possibly corresponds to TRBD1 (5 bases). CDR3 length: 13 amino acids. V was cut by 4 bases and J by 4 bases, with 7 bases left in between. Germline CDR1 and CDR2: SGHDN and FVKESK. The DNA of the CDR3 is TGTGCCAGCAGCCGACAGTTTAATGAAAAACTGTTTTTT. Its translation is CASSRQFNEKLFF.

This chain uses TRBV7-9 with TRBJ2-7; the D is unclear. The CDR3 totals 11 residues. V was pared by 4 bases and J by 3 bases, with 4 bases between. The germline gives CDR1 SEHNR, CDR2 FQNEAQ (reference sequence). The CDR3 DNA sequence: TGTGCCAGCAGCTCCTACTACGAGCAGTACTTC. Amino acid sequence: CASSSYYEQYF.

This CDR3 is CASRSRGLAGNEQFF. In DNA form, the CDR3 reads TGTGCCAGCAGATCCCGGGGGCTAGCGGGGAATGAGCAGTTCTTC. The V call is TRBV7-2, the J call TRBJ2-1; 9 bases line up with TRBD2. The V and J ends lost 6 bases and 7 bases, in that order; junction bases with no gene match: 10. CDR1 SGHTA and CDR2 FQGNSA come from the germline V gene. The CDR3 covers 15 residues.

In its sample, this clone was seen a few times. This chain connects TRBV6-4 to TRBJ1-5; D gene unclear. The CDR3 runs 13 residues. The V end lost 6 bases, the J end lost 0 bases, and 6 bases lay between the germline ends. Germline lookup yields CDR1 MRHNA and CDR2 SNTAGT. The CDR3 here is CASSPNSNQPQHF. The CDR3 nucleotides read TGTGCCAGCAGCCCAAATAGCAATCAGCCCCAGCATTTT.

A single count supports this clone. The rearrangement links TRBV6-6 to TRBJ2-7, with 12 nucleotides matching TRBD2. Germline-derived CDR1 and CDR2 are MNHNY and SVGAGI (reference sequence). The CDR3 is 14 residues long. V lost 7 bases to trimming and J lost 4 bases; unmatched junction nucleotides: 5. CDR3 region: CASTLTSGGYEQYF. CDR3 DNA: TGTGCCAGCACCCTGACTAGCGGGGGTTACGAGCAGTACTTC.

The gene calls are TRBV7-9 and TRBJ2-1; tentatively, D is TRBD2 (7 bases). With 0 bases removed from V and 3 bases from J, the gap between germline ends came to 12 bases. CDR3 size: 16 residues. The germline V gene encodes CDR1 SEHNR and CDR2 FQNEAQ (reference sequence). The CDR3 spells CASSLAGGPRYNEQFF. In DNA form, the CDR3 reads TGTGCCAGCAGCTTAGCGGGGGGGCCCCGCTACAATGAGCAGTTCTTC.

CDR3 DNA: TGTGCCAGCACCATAAGGTTGGGGGCCTACGAGCAGTACTTC. Translating gives CASTIRLGAYEQYF. The chain has TRBV27 and TRBJ2-7; perhaps D is TRBD1 or TRBD2 (5 bases each). Trimming shortened V by 7 bases and J by 2 bases, and 15 bases separated the two germline ends. The CDR3 totals 14 residues. Germline values: CDR1 MNHEY, CDR2 SMNVEV (reference sequence).